The 28 T cell receptor beta chains presented below share a single source sample, sequenced in a study of T cells after yellow fever vaccination. From the 5' RACE reads, TCRdb called clonotypes with MiXCR, one entry per CDR3 protein. The sample lists roughly 240,000 distinct CDR3 sequences, 6.5% to 7.5% occurring once. The sequencing used CD4+ T cells sorted from PBMCs, collected on the day of the yellow fever booster vaccination. These receptors originate from a man aged 30 to 39 who received the YFV17D yellow fever vaccine.

This clonotype appeared many times. This chain connects TRBV20-1 to TRBJ2-7; 11 nucleotides align to TRBD2. The CDR3 spans 13 residues. The V gene end was trimmed by 2 bases and the J gene end by 13 bases; junction bases not matched to a gene: 10. CDR1 is DFQATT, CDR2 SNEGSKA, per germline (reference sequence). CDR3 DNA: TGCAGTGCTAGATCATCGGGACTAGCGGTAGCCTACTTC. It is translated as CSARSSGLAVAYF.

V is TRBV20-1 and J is TRBJ1-5; 8 positions match TRBD1. In germline, CDR1 is DFQATT, CDR2 SNEGSKA (reference sequence). After removal of 1 base from V and 2 bases from J, the junction contained 10 bases not matched to a gene. This CDR3 spans 17 amino acids. The CDR3 sequence is CSARGGSQGAGNQPQHF. The CDR3, as DNA: TGCAGTGCTAGAGGGGGAAGTCAGGGGGCCGGCAATCAGCCCCAGCATTTT.

This clonotype was observed a handful of times. This sequence joins TRBV12-3 or TRBV12-4 and TRBJ2-2, with D maybe TRBD2 (5 bases). The CDR3 loop spans 15 amino acids. V was clipped by 3 bases and J by 4 bases, with 12 bases between them. CDR3 nucleotides: TGTGCCAGCAGTTTTCGTCGGACTGGCACCGGGGAGCTGTTTTTT. Translation: CASSFRRTGTGELFF.

This clonotype has only a few counts. This chain connects TRBV6-2 or TRBV6-3 to TRBJ2-7; 9 positions match TRBD2. Germline values: CDR1 MNHEY, CDR2 SVGEGT. With V trimmed by 7 bases and J by 6 bases, 22 bases remained unmatched. The CDR3 loop spans 18 amino acids. CDR3 in amino acids: CASKRDNLAGGRASEQYF. The CDR3 region has the DNA TGTGCCAGCAAAAGGGACAACCTAGCTGGCGGGAGGGCCTCCGAGCAGTACTTC.

V gene TRBV5-1 combines with J gene TRBJ2-7; a possible D gene is TRBD1 (6 bases). Germline V gene data show CDR1 as SGHRS and CDR2 as YFSETQ. There are 14 residues in the CDR3. Trimming left V 7 bases short and J 2 bases short, with 16 bases between. CDR3 nucleotide sequence: TGCGCCAGCCACTCGACAGGCAGCACCTACGAGCAGTACTTC. Its translation is CASHSTGSTYEQYF.

The chain couples TRBV25-1 to TRBJ1-2; D is undetermined. The V end was cut by 2 bases, the J end by 4 bases, with 8 bases between. CDR3 size: 13 residues. CDR1 MGHDK and CDR2 SYGVNS come from the germline V gene. DNA of the CDR3: TGTGCCAGCAGTGAAGAACTCGTCTATGGCTACACCTTC. Translation: CASSEELVYGYTF.

V and J are TRBV4-3 and TRBJ1-3; 9 bases fit TRBD1. V gave up 2 bases and J gave up 4 bases; unmatched junction bases: 6. CDR1 LGHNA and CDR2 YSLEER come from the germline V gene. CDR3 size: 16 residues. The CDR3 sequence is CASSQLQGARGNTIYF. In nucleotides, the CDR3 is TGCGCCAGCAGCCAACTACAGGGGGCGAGAGGAAACACCATATATTTT.

The chain joins TRBV2 to TRBJ2-1; D is uncertain. Trimming stripped 1 base from V and 4 bases from J, with 14 bases between. Germline V gene sequence: CDR1 SNHLY, CDR2 FYNNEI. The CDR3 runs to 16 residues. CDR3 coding DNA: TGTGCCAGCAGTGAAGAAGGCCGGCCGGCTTACAATGAGCAGTTCTTC. Encoded protein: CASSEEGRPAYNEQFF.

The chain couples TRBV7-2 to TRBJ2-7; 12 bases fit TRBD2. This CDR3 spans 15 amino acids. Losses at the gene ends were 6 bases for V and 3 bases for J; bases not matched to a gene: 6. Germline CDR1 SGHTA, CDR2 FQGNSA. The CDR3 region is CASSLLAGGSYEQYF. The CDR3 DNA sequence: TGTGCCAGCAGTCTCCTAGCGGGAGGGAGCTACGAGCAGTACTTC.

Concerning this clonotype: The junction and the germline gene differ at one end; a read error may be behind it. The gene calls are TRBV7-2 and TRBJ2-1; a possible D gene is TRBD2 (6 bases). Germline V CDR1 and CDR2: SGHTA, FQGNSA. The CDR3 is made up of 13 amino acids. The DNA of the CDR3 is TGTGCCAGCAGCCTGGACTACTACAATGTGCAGTTCTTC. It encodes CASSLDYYNVQFF.

This chain joins TRBV12-3 or TRBV12-4 and TRBJ2-7; 7 bases map to TRBD1. This CDR3 spans 12 amino acids. V dropped 7 bases and J dropped 6; count of bases not matched to a gene: 6. This chain's CDR3 is CASKGASGEQYF. Written as DNA, the CDR3 is TGTGCCAGCAAGGGGGCTTCCGGCGAGCAGTACTTC.

This clonotype has a handful of counts. This chain joins TRBV7-2 and TRBJ2-1; 12 nucleotides align to TRBD1. The germline CDR1 and CDR2 sequences are SGHTA and FQGNSA. J was trimmed by 15 bases and V by 5 bases; bases with no gene match: 17. The CDR3 sequence is 16 residues long. The chain's CDR3 is CASSHPLGTGGPRPFF. Written as DNA, the CDR3 is TGTGCCAGCAGCCACCCCCTCGGGACAGGGGGCCCTAGGCCGTTCTTC.

At least ten counts were recorded for this clonotype. The CDR3 loop is CATDRAGANVLTF. The CDR3 DNA reads as TGTGCCACGGACAGGGCTGGGGCCAACGTCCTGACTTTC. The chain combines TRBV2 with TRBJ2-6; 8 positions agree with TRBD1. The length of the CDR3 is 13 residues. Germline V gives CDR1 SNHLY, CDR2 FYNNEI. J was trimmed by 2 bases and V by 10 bases; bases with no gene match: 1. The variable domain in full, with the rest retrieved from reference TRBV2 and TRBJ2-6, is EPEVTQTPSHQVTQMGQEVILRCVPISNHLYFYWYRQILGQKVEFLVSFYNNEISEKSEIFDDQFSVERPDGSNFTLKIRSTKLEDSAMYFCATDRAGANVLTFGAGSRLTVL.

The CDR3: CAISDSRGFNNEQFF. In nucleotides, the CDR3 is TGTGCCATCAGTGATAGCAGGGGGTTCAACAATGAGCAGTTCTTC. The chain joins TRBV10-3 to TRBJ2-1, with TRBD1 identical over 7 bases. Germline values: CDR1 ENHRY, CDR2 SYGVKD. This CDR3 contains 15 residues. V was pared by 3 bases and J by 5 bases, with 7 bases of the junction left unmatched.

J is TRBJ2-7 and V is TRBV10-1; perhaps TRBD2 as D (5 bases). The CDR3 totals 13 residues. Looked up from germline, CDR1 is WNHNN and CDR2 is SYGVQD (reference sequence). The V end lost 2 bases, the J end lost 7 bases, and 12 bases lay between the germline ends. In DNA, the CDR3 is TGCGCCAGCAGTGAGGGAGCTTGGAGGGAGCAGTACTTC. It translates to CASSEGAWREQYF.

This clonotype occurred many times. The J gene is TRBJ2-5, the V gene TRBV6-1; 8 bases fit TRBD2. The J segment lost 2 bases and the V segment lost 9 bases, leaving 11 bases of the junction unmatched. The germline V gene has CDR1 MNHNS and CDR2 SASEGT. CDR3 size: 15 residues. The CDR3 DNA sequence: TGTGCCAGTCTGACGGGGGGGCAGCCTCAAGAGACCCAGTACTTC. Its translation is CASLTGGQPQETQYF.

This clonotype was recorded a few times. The rearrangement links TRBV4-3 to TRBJ2-7; 9 nucleotides align to TRBD2. This CDR3 contains 13 residues. Germline-derived CDR1 and CDR2 are LGHNA and YSLEER. Trimming took 1 base from V and 7 from J; bases not matched to a gene: 2. The chain's CDR3 is CASSQVTSGEQYF. In DNA, the CDR3 is TGCGCCAGCAGCCAAGTTACTAGCGGGGAGCAGTACTTC.

This clonotype has more than one count but fewer than ten. The DNA of the CDR3 is TGTGCCAGCAGGGGGTTGCAGAATTCACCCCTCCACTTT. Its protein product is CASRGLQNSPLHF. The chain is built from TRBV27 and TRBJ1-6, with no clear D. Germline V gene data show CDR1 as MNHEY and CDR2 as SMNVEV (reference sequence). CDR3 size: 13 residues. Trimming took off 6 bases at V and 7 bases at J, with 10 bases between the two ends.

The chain combines TRBV5-6 with TRBJ1-2; D is unresolved. This CDR3 contains 14 residues. V gave up 0 bases and J gave up 4 bases, with 10 bases separating them. CDR1 SGHDT and CDR2 YYEEEE come from the germline V gene. CDR3: CASSLEVSSYGYTF. The CDR3 nucleotides are TGTGCCAGCAGCTTGGAAGTTAGTTCCTATGGCTACACCTTC.

This clonotype was observed a handful of times. This chain joins TRBV11-2 and TRBJ2-3, with 7 bases fitting TRBD2. J was trimmed by 3 bases and V by 5 bases; bases with no gene match: 5. The length of the CDR3 is 14 residues. Germline CDR1 is SGHAT and CDR2 is FQNNGV. CDR3 in DNA: TGTGCCAGCAGCCCGAGGACTAGTACAGATACGCAGTATTTT. This translates into CASSPRTSTDTQYF. Full variable domain (outside the CDR3, taken from reference TRBV11-2 and TRBJ2-3): EAGVAQSPRYKIIEKRQSVAFWCNPISGHATLYWYQQILGQGPKLLIQFQNNGVVDDSQLPKDRFSAERLKGVDSTLKIQPAKLEDSAVYLCASSPRTSTDTQYFGPGTRLTVL.

This clonotype was detected only a few times. The CDR3 loop reads CASSSGLVPYNEQFF. The CDR3 DNA sequence: TGTGCCAGCAGTTCCGGACTAGTTCCCTACAATGAGCAGTTCTTC. The chain links TRBV7-2 to TRBJ2-1, with 7 bases that match TRBD2. V shed 6 bases and J 2 bases; nucleotides not matched to a gene: 7. Germline CDR1 and CDR2: SGHTA and FQGNSA. There are 15 residues in the CDR3.

This clonotype was observed a handful of times. V usage is TRBV20-1 and J usage is TRBJ2-7; D not certain. Germline CDR1 is DFQATT and CDR2 is SNEGSKA (reference sequence). The CDR3 is made up of 14 amino acids. V lost 1 base to trimming and J lost 1 base, with 11 bases between them. For the CDR3, the DNA is TGCAGTGCTAGAGGGTACAGTGGGTCCTACGAGCAGTACTTC. Protein product: CSARGYSGSYEQYF.

This clonotype came up many times. The V and J genes are TRBV7-9 and TRBJ1-1; the D is unclear. The CDR3 runs 12 residues. The V gene's germline CDR1 is SEHNR and CDR2 FQNEAQ (reference sequence). V shed 2 bases and J shed 7 bases, with 8 bases lying between them. CDR3 residues: CASSLKGVEAFF. The CDR3 nucleotides read TGTGCCAGCAGCTTAAAGGGCGTTGAAGCTTTCTTT.

This clonotype was detected only a few times. The chain links TRBV27 to TRBJ2-3; D is perhaps TRBD1 (5 bases). Germline V gene data show CDR1 as MNHEY and CDR2 as SMNVEV (reference sequence). The CDR3 is 13 residues long. The germline V and J ends were trimmed by 2 bases and 11 bases, with 14 bases remaining between them. The CDR3 bases are TGTGCCAGCAGTTTACGGACATCAGTTAAGCAGTATTTT. This translates into CASSLRTSVKQYF.

In this sample, this clonotype turned up many times. This chain uses TRBV18 with TRBJ2-1; D is unclear. The CDR3 consists of 14 residues. Germline CDR1 and CDR2: KGHSH and LQKENI. V shed 0 bases and J shed 6 bases, with 9 bases lying between them. In DNA, the CDR3 is TGTGCCAGCTCACCACCGGGTATGGTCAATGAGCAGTTCTTC. This encodes CASSPPGMVNEQFF.

CDR3 residues: CASSLIPRVTGANVLTF. CDR3 bases: TGTGCCAGCAGCTTAATCCCCAGGGTAACTGGGGCCAACGTCCTGACTTTC. The V call is TRBV7-2, the J call TRBJ2-6; D is possibly TRBD1 (5 bases). Trimming stripped 2 bases from V and 2 bases from J, with 13 bases between. Looked up from germline, CDR1 is SGHTA and CDR2 is FQGNSA. This CDR3 region has 17 residues.

This clonotype has ten or more counts. The chain carries TRBV29-1 and TRBJ2-1; D is unclear. V lost 6 bases and J 2 bases, leaving 8 bases between the germline ends. The length of the CDR3 is 12 residues. The germline CDR1 and CDR2 sequences are SQVTM and ANQGSEA. This CDR3 is CSVSKTYNEQFF. CDR3 nucleotide sequence: TGCAGCGTATCGAAGACCTACAATGAGCAGTTCTTC.

This clonotype appeared a few times. J is TRBJ2-1 and V is TRBV19; D is possibly TRBD1 or TRBD2 (5 bases each). Germline CDR1 LNHDA, CDR2 SQIVND (reference sequence). This CDR3 is built from 13 residues. Trimming shortened V by 10 bases and J by 9 bases, and 19 bases separated the two germline ends. The CDR3 DNA reads TGTGCCACCTGGGACCCGACCCAGGGTGAGCAGTTCTTC. It yields the protein CATWDPTQGEQFF.